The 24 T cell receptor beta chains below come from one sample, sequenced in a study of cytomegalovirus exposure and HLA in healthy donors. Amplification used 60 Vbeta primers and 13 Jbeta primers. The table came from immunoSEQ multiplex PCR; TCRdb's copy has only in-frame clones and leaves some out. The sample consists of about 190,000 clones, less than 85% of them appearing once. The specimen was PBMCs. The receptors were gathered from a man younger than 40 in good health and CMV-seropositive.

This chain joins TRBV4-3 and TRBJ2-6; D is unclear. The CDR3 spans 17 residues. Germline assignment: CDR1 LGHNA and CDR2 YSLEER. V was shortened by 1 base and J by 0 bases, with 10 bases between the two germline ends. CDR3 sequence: CASSQGREVSGANVLTF. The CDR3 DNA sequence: TGCGCCAGCAGCCAAGGGCGCGAGGTCTCTGGGGCCAACGTCCTGACTTTC.

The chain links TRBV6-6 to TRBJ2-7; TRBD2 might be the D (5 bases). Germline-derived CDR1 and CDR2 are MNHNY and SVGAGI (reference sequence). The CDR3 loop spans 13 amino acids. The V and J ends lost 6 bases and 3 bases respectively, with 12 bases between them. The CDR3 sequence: CASSSSRYYEQYF. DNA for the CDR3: TGTGCCAGCAGCTCTAGCCGTTACTACGAGCAGTACTTC.

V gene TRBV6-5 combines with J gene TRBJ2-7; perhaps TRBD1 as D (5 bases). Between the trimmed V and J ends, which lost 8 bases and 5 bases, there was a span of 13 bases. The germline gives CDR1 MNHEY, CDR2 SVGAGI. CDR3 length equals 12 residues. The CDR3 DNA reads TGTGCCAGCGGAGACAGTTCCGACGAGCAGTACTTC. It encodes CASGDSSDEQYF.

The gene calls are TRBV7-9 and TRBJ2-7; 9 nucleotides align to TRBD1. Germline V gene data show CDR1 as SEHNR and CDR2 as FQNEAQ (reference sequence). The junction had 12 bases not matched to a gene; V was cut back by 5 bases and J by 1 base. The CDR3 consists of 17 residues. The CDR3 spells CASSPFADRGISYEQYF. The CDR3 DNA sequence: TGTGCCAGCAGCCCCTTTGCGGACAGGGGAATATCCTACGAGCAGTACTTC.

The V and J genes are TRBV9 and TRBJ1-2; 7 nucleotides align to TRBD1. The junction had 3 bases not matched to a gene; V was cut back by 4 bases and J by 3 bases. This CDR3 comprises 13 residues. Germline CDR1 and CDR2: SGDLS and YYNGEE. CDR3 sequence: CASSTGVDYGYTF. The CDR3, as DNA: TGTGCCAGCAGCACAGGGGTAGACTATGGCTACACCTTC.

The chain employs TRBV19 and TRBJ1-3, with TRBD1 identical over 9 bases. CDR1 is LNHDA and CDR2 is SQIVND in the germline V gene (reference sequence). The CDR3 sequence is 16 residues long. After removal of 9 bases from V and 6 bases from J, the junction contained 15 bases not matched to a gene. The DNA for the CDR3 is TGTGCCAGCTCCCGACGGCGGGGACAGGGCTTAAACACCATATATTTT. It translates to CASSRRRGQGLNTIYF.

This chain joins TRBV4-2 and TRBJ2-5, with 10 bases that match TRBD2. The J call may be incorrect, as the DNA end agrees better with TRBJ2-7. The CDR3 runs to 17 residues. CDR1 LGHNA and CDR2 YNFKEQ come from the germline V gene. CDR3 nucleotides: TGTGCCAGCAGCCAAGATCAACCAGCGGGAGGGCCCGACGAGCAGTACTTC. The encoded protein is CASSQDQPAGGPDEQYF.

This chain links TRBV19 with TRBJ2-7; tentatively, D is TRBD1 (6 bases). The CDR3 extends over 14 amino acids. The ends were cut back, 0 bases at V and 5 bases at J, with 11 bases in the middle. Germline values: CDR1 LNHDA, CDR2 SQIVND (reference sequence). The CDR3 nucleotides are TGTGCCAGTAGTATAGAGGGGGCGAGGGACGAGCAGTACTTC. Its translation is CASSIEGARDEQYF. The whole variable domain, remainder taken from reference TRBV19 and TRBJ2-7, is DGGITQSPKYLFRKEGQNVTLSCEQNLNHDAMYWYRQDPGQGLRLIYYSQIVNDFQKGDIAEGYSVSREKKESFPLTVTSAQKNPTAFYLCASSIEGARDEQYFGPGTRLTVT.

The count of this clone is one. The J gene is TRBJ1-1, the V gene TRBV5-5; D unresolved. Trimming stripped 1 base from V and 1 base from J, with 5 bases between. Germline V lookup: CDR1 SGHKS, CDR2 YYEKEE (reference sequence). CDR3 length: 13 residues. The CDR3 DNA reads TGTGCCAGCAGCTTGCACACGAACACTGAAGCTTTCTTT. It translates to CASSLHTNTEAFF. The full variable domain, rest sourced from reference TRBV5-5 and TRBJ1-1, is DAGVTQSPTHLIKTRGQQVTLRCSPISGHKSVSWYQQVLGQGPQFIFQYYEKEERGRGNFPDRFSARQFPNYSSELNVNALLLGDSALYLCASSLHTNTEAFFGQGTRLTVV.

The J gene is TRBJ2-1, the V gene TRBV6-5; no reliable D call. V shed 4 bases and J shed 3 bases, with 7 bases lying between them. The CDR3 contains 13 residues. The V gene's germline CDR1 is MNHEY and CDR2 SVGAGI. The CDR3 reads CASSSPLYNEQFF. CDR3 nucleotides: TGTGCCAGCAGTTCCCCACTCTACAATGAGCAGTTCTTC.

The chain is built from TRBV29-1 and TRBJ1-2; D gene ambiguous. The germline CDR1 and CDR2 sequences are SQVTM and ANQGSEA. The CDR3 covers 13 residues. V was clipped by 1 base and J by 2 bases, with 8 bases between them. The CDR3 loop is CSVEGTGNYGYTF. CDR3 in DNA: TGCAGCGTTGAAGGGACGGGAAACTATGGCTACACCTTC.

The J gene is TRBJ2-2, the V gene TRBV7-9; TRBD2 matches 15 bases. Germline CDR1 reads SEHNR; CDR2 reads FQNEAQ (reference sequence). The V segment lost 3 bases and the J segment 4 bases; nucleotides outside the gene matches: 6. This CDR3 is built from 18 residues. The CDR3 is CASSLGLAGGRGTGELFF. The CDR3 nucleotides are TGTGCCAGCAGCTTGGGACTAGCGGGGGGCCGCGGCACCGGGGAGCTGTTTTTT.

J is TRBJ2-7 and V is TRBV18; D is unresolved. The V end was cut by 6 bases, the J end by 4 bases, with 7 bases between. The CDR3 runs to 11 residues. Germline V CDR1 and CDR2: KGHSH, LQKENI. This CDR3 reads CASSNQYEQYF. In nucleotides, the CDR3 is TGTGCCAGCTCCAACCAGTACGAGCAGTACTTC.

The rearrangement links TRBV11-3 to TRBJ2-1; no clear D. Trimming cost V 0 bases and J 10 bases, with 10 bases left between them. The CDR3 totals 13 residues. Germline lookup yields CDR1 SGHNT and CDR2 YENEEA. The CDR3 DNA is TGTGCCAGCAGCTTAGAGGCTAGACGCGAGCAGTTCTTC. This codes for CASSLEARREQFF. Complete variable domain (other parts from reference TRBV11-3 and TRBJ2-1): EAGVVQSPRYKIIEKKQPVAFWCNPISGHNTLYWYLQNLGQGPELLIRYENEEAVDDSQLPKDRFSAERLKGVDSTLKIQPAELGDSAVYLCASSLEARREQFFGPGTRLTVL.

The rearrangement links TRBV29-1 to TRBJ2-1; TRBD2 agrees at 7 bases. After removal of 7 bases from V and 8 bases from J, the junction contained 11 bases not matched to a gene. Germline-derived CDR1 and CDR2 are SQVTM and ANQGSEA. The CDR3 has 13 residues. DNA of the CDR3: TGCAGCGGGAAGGGCGGGGGAATGGATGAGCAGTTCTTC. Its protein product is CSGKGGGMDEQFF.

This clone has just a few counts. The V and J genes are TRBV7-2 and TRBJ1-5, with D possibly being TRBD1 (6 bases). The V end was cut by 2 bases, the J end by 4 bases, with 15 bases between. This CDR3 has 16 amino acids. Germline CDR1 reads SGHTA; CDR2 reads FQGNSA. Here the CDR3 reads CASSLTSGAGNQPQHF. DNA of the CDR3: TGTGCCAGCAGCTTAACCTCAGGGGCAGGGAATCAGCCCCAGCATTTT.

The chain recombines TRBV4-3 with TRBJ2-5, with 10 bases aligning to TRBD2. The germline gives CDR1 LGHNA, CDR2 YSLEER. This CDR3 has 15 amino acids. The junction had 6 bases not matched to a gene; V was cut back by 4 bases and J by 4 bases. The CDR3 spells CASSLQAGGLETQYF. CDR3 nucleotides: TGCGCCAGCAGCCTCCAAGCGGGGGGGCTAGAGACCCAGTACTTC.

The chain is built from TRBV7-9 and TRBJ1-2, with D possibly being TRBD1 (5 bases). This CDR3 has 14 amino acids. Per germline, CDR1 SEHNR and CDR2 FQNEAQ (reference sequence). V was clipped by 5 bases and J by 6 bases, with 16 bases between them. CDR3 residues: CASSPRVTSHGYTF. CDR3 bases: TGTGCCAGCAGCCCCAGGGTCACAAGCCATGGCTACACCTTC. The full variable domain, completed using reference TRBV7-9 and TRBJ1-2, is DTGVSQNPRHKITKRGQNVTFRCDPISEHNRLYWYRQTLGQGPEFLTYFQNEAQLEKSRLLSDRFSAERPKGSFSTLEIQRTEQGDSAMYLCASSPRVTSHGYTFGSGTRLTVV.

The CDR3 reads CASSRTSDQPQHF. CDR3 nucleotides: TGTGCCAGCAGCCGAACCAGCGACCAGCCCCAGCATTTT. The V call is TRBV9, the J call TRBJ1-5, with D unresolved. Germline values: CDR1 SGDLS, CDR2 YYNGEE. The V end was cut by 4 bases, the J end by 7 bases, with 12 bases between. The CDR3 has 13 amino acids.

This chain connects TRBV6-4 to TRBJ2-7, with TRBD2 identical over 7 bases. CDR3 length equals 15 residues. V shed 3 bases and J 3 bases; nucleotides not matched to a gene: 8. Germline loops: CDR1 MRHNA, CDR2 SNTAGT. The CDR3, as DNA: TGTGCCAGCAGTGAAAGGAGCGGGAAAGACTACGAGCAGTACTTC. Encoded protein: CASSERSGKDYEQYF.

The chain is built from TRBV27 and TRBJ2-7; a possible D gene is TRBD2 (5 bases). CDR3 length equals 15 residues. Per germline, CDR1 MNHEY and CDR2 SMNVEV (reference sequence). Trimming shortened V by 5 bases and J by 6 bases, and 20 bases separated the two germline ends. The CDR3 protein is CASSPVLPPRGEQYF. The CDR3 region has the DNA TGTGCCAGCAGTCCGGTCCTCCCCCCCCGGGGCGAGCAGTACTTC.

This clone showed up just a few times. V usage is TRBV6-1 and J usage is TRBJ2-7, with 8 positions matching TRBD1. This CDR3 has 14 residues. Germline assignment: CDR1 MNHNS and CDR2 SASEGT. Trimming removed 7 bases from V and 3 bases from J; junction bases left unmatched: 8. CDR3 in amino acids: CASNKGQDLYEQYF. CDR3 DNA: TGTGCCAGCAACAAGGGACAGGACCTCTACGAGCAGTACTTC.

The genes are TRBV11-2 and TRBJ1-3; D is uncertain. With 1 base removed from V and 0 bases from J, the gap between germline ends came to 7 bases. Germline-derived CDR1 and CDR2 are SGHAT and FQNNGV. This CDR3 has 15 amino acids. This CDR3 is CASSLGAHSGNTIYF. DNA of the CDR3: TGTGCCAGCAGCTTAGGAGCCCACTCTGGAAACACCATATATTTT.

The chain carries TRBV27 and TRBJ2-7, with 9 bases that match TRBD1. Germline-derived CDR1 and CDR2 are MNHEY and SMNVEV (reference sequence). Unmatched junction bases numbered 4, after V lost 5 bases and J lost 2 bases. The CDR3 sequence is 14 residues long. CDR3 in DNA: TGTGCCAGCAGTAAAAGACAGGGGGCCTACGAGCAGTACTTC. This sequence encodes CASSKRQGAYEQYF.